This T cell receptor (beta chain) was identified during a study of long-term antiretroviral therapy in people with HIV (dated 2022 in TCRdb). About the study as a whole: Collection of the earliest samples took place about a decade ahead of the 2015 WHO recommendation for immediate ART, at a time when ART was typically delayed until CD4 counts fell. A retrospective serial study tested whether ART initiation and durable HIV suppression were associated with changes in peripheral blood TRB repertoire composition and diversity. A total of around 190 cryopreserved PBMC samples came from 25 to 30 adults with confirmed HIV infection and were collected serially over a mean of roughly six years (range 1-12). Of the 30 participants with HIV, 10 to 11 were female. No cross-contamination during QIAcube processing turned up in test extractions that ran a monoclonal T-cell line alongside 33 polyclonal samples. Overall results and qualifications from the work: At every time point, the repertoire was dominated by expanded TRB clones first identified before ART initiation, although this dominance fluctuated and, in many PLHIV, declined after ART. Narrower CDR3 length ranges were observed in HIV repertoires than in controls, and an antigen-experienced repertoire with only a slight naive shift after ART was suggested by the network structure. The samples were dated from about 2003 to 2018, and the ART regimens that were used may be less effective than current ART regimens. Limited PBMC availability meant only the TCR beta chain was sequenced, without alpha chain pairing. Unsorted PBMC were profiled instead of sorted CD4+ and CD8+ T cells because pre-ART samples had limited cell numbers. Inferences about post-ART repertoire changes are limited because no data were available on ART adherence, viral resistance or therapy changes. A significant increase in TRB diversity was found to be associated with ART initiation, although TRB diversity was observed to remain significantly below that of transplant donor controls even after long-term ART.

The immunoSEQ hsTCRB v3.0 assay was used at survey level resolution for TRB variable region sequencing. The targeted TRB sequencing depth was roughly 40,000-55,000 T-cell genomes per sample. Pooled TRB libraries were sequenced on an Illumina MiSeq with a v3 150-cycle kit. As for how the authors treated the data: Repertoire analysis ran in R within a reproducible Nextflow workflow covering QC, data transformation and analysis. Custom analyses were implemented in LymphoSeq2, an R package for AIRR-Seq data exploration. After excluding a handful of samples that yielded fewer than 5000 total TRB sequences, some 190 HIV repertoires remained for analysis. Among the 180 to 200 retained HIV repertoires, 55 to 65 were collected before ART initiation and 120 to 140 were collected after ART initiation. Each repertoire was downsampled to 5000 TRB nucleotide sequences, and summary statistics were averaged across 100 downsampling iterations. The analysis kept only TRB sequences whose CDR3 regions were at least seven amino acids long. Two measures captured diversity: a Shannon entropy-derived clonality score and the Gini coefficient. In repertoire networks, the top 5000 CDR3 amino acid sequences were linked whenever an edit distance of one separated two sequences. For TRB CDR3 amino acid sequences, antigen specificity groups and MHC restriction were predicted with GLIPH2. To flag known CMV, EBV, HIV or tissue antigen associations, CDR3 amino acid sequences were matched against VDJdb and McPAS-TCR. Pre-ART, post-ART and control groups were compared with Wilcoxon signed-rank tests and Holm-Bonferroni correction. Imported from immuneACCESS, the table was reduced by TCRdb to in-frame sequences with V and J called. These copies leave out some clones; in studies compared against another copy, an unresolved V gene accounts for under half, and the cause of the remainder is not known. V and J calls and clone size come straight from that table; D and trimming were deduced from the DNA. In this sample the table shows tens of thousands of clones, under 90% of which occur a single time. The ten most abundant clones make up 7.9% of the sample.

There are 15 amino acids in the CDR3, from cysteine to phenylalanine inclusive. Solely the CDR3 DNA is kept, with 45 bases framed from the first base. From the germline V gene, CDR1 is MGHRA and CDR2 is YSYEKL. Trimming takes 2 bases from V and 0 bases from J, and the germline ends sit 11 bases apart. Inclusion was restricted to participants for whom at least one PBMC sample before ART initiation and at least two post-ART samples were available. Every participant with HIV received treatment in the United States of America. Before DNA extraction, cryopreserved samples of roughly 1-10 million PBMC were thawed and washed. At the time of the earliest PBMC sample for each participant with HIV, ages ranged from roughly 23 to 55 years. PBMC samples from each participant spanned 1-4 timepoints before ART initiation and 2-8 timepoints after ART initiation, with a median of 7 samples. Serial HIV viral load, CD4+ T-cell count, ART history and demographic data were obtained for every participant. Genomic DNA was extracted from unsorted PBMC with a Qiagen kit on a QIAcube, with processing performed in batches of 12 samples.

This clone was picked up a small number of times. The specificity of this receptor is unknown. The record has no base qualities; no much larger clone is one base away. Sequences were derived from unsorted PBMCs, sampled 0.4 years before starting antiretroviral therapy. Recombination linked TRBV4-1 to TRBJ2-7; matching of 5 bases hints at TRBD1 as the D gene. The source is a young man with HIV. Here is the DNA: TGCGCCAGCAGCCAACGGACATTTAGCTCCTACGAGCAGTACTTC. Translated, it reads CASSQRTFSSYEQYF.